Below, 15 T cell receptor beta chains from the same sample are listed, as sequenced in a study of siplizumab effects on memory and regulatory T cells. Here immunoSEQ multiplex PCR was the method, and the copy in TCRdb shows in-frame clones only, minus some. This table holds 55,000 to 70,000 clones, roughly 93% found once. Sequencing was carried out using CD8+ T cells sorted from blood. These receptors were collected from a human donor in good health.

V gene TRBV7-9 combines with J gene TRBJ2-5; D assignment may be TRBD1 or TRBD2 (6 bases each). Germline V gene lookup returns CDR1 SEHNR and CDR2 FQNEAQ (reference sequence). This CDR3 region has 13 residues. Deletions cut 8 bases from V and 0 bases from J, with 10 bases between. The CDR3 DNA follows: TGTGCCAGCGGAGGGGGGAACCAAGAGACCCAGTACTTC. As protein: CASGGGNQETQYF. The whole variable domain, remainder taken from reference TRBV7-9 and TRBJ2-5, is DTGVSQNPRHKITKRGQNVTFRCDPISEHNRLYWYRQTLGQGPEFLTYFQNEAQLEKSRLLSDRFSAERPKGSFSTLEIQRTEQGDSAMYLCASGGGNQETQYFGPGTRLLVL.

The chain links TRBV7-6 to TRBJ2-7, with 11 bases lining up with TRBD2. V was pared by 1 base and J by 4 bases, with 6 bases of the junction left unmatched. This CDR3 comprises 16 residues. Germline V gene sequence: CDR1 SGHVS, CDR2 FNYEAQ. CDR3 amino acids: CASSLGLAGSSYEQYF. The CDR3 DNA reads TGTGCCAGCAGCTTAGGACTAGCGGGATCGTCGTACGAGCAGTACTTC.

The CDR3 coding sequence is TGTGCCAGCAGCCCCTACGGGACAGGAGAATTAGAGACCCAGTACTTC. Its translation is CASSPYGTGELETQYF. V gene TRBV7-2 combines with J gene TRBJ2-5; TRBD1 agrees at 8 bases. Germline V gives CDR1 SGHTA, CDR2 FQGNSA. The CDR3 covers 16 residues. The junction had 12 bases not matched to a gene; V was cut back by 5 bases and J by 4 bases.

V is TRBV5-4 and J is TRBJ2-1, with D hard to call. Germline assignment: CDR1 SGHNT and CDR2 YYREEE (reference sequence). V gave up 0 bases and J gave up 8 bases, with 6 bases separating them. The CDR3 extends over 12 amino acids. CDR3 protein: CASSLVPHEQFF. Written as DNA, the CDR3 is TGTGCCAGCAGCTTGGTCCCCCATGAGCAGTTCTTC.

V is TRBV9 and J is TRBJ2-2, with 11 bases aligning to TRBD2. The junction had 7 bases not matched to a gene; V was cut back by 3 bases and J by 0 bases. The germline V gene encodes CDR1 SGDLS and CDR2 YYNGEE. The CDR3 loop spans 18 amino acids. The CDR3 is CASSEGVAGGTNTGELFF. DNA of the CDR3: TGTGCCAGCAGCGAGGGGGTAGCGGGAGGGACGAACACCGGGGAGCTGTTTTTT.

The table lists this clone with a count of one. The chain is built from TRBV7-9 and TRBJ2-7; 11 bases match TRBD1. The germline CDR1 and CDR2 sequences are SEHNR and FQNEAQ (reference sequence). Trimming removed 2 bases from V and 6 bases from J; junction bases left unmatched: 6. This CDR3 comprises 15 residues. The CDR3 coding sequence is TGTGCCAGCAGCTTACTAATGGGACAGGGGGTCGAGCAGTACTTC. It codes for CASSLLMGQGVEQYF.

The V call is TRBV7-9, the J call TRBJ2-3, with 13 bases lining up with TRBD2. The CDR3 totals 16 residues. V lost 7 bases to trimming and J lost 4 bases; unmatched junction nucleotides: 8. Germline CDR1 is SEHNR and CDR2 is FQNEAQ (reference sequence). CDR3 residues: CASTGLAGVRSDTQYF. CDR3 sequence (DNA): TGTGCCAGCACCGGACTAGCGGGAGTAAGGTCAGATACGCAGTATTTT.

This clone was observed a single time. The CDR3 DNA follows: TGTGCCAGCAGTTTAATATTCGGCGGGCTACCTTCTCATTCAAACACCGGGGAGCTGTTTTTT. Protein: CASSLIFGGLPSHSNTGELFF. The chain joins TRBV27 to TRBJ2-2, with D possibly TRBD2 on 5 matching bases. Germline CDR1 and CDR2: MNHEY and SMNVEV (reference sequence). CDR3 length equals 21 residues. V gave up 2 bases and J gave up 2 bases, with 27 bases separating them.

The chain is built from TRBV5-4 and TRBJ2-3, with 8 bases matching TRBD2. J lost 4 bases, V lost 5 bases, and 15 bases had no gene match. Per germline, CDR1 SGHNT and CDR2 YYREEE (reference sequence). The CDR3 sequence is 17 residues long. Written as DNA, the CDR3 is TGTGCCAGCAGGCCATGGGGTTCGGGAGGGCGGTCAGATACGCAGTATTTT. Translation: CASRPWGSGGRSDTQYF. The full variable domain, rest sourced from reference TRBV5-4 and TRBJ2-3, is ETGVTQSPTHLIKTRGQQVTLRCSSQSGHNTVSWYQQALGQGPQFIFQYYREEENGRGNFPPRFSGLQFPNYSSELNVNALELDDSALYLCASRPWGSGGRSDTQYFGPGTRLTVL.

The V gene is TRBV27, the J gene TRBJ2-6, with D hard to call. V lost 5 bases and J 2 bases, leaving 7 bases between the germline ends. CDR1 and CDR2 (germline): MNHEY, SMNVEV (reference sequence). This CDR3 contains 14 residues. CDR3 amino acids: CASSPVTGANVLTF. CDR3 bases: TGTGCCAGCAGTCCAGTCACTGGGGCCAACGTCCTGACTTTC.

The chain has TRBV15 and TRBJ1-1, with TRBD1 matching over 8 bases. Germline V gives CDR1 LNHNV, CDR2 YYDKDF (reference sequence). The CDR3 has 16 amino acids. V lost 4 bases to trimming and J lost 0 bases; unmatched junction nucleotides: 7. The CDR3 loop is CATSKAGGVMNTEAFF. CDR3 coding DNA: TGTGCCACCAGCAAGGCAGGGGGCGTTATGAACACTGAAGCTTTCTTT.

This rearrangement joins TRBV4-1 to TRBJ1-2, with D uncertain. V dropped 0 bases and J dropped 3 bases, with 11 bases sitting between them. From germline, CDR1 is MGHRA and CDR2 YSYEKL. CDR3 size: 15 residues. The CDR3 bases are TGCGCCAGCAGCCAAGAAGGACGAGCTCACTATGGCTACACCTTC. Its translation is CASSQEGRAHYGYTF.

V is TRBV7-3 and J is TRBJ2-5, with a weak D call TRBD1 (5 bases). Looked up from germline, CDR1 is SGHTA and CDR2 is FQGTGA. Trimming removed 0 bases at V and 5 bases at J, with 10 bases between. This CDR3 is built from 14 residues. CDR3 loop: CASSLTGLGETQYF. CDR3 coding DNA: TGTGCCAGCAGCTTAACGGGGCTAGGGGAGACCCAGTACTTC.

V and J are TRBV5-1 and TRBJ2-7; tentatively, D is TRBD1 (5 bases). The CDR3 sequence is 14 residues long. Germline CDR1 and CDR2: SGHRS and YFSETQ. Trimming took off 0 bases at V and 4 bases at J, with 11 bases between the two ends. This chain's CDR3 is CASSLGGQQYEQYF. The CDR3 DNA sequence: TGCGCCAGCAGCTTGGGAGGACAACAATACGAGCAGTACTTC.

This chain links TRBV21-1 with TRBJ2-3; TRBD2 is taken as the D call from the table, unchecked against the DNA. TRBV21-1 is labeled a pseudogene. The CDR3 has 14 amino acids. This chain's CDR3 is CASSETSGTDTQYF. CDR3 nucleotides: TGTGCCAGCAGCGAAACTAGCGGCACAGATACGCAGTATTTT.